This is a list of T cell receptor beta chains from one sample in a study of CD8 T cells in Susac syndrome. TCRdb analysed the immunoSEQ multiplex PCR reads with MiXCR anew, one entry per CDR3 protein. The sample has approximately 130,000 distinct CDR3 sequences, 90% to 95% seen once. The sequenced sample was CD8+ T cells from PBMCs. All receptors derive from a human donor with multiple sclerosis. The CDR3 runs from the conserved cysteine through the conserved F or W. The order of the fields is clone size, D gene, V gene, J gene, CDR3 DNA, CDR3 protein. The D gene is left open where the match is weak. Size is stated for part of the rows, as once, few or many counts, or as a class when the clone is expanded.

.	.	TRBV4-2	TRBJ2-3	TGTGCCAGCAGCCAAGGACCAGATACGCAGTATTTT	CASSQGPDTQYF
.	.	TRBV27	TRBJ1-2	TGTGCCAGCAGTTTCGGACAGCCTTGGGTGCACTATGGCTACACCTTC	CASSFGQPWVHYGYTF
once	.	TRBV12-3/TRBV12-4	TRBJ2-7	TGTGCCAGCAGTTTCGAGCCGATCTACGAGCAGTACTTC	CASSFEPIYEQYF
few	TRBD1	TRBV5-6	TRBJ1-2	TGTGCCAGCAGCCCCGGGACAGATGGCTACACCTTC	CASSPGTDGYTF
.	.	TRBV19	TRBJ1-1	TGTGCCAGTAGTATTGGGGGCTTAGAAGCTTTCTTT	CASSIGGLEAFF
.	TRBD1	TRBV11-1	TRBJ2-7	TGTGCCAGCAGCTCGATGTCATGGTCGGGACAGGGGGACGAGCAGTACTTC	CASSSMSWSGQGDEQYF
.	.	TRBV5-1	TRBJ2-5	TGCGCCAGCAGAGCCGACTCCCAAGAGACCCAGTACTTC	CASRADSQETQYF
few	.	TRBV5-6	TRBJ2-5	TGTGCCAGCAGCTTGGAAGGGACCCGGTGGGCGTACTTC	CASSLEGTRWAYF
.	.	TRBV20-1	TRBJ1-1	TGCAGTGCCCCCCCGGCCCCAATGAACACTGAAGCTTTCTTT	CSAPPAPMNTEAFF
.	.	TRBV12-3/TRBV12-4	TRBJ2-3	TGTGCCAGCAGTTTTCCAGGGGTGAGCACAGATACGCAGTATTTT	CASSFPGVSTDTQYF
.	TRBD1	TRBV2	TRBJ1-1	TGTGCCAGCAGTACAGGGGACACTGAAGCTTTCTTT	CASSTGDTEAFF
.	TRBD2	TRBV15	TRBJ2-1	TGTGCCACCTCTGAGCGGGAGTCTTACAATGAGCAGTTCTTC	CATSERESYNEQFF
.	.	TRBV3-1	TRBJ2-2	TGTGCCAGCAGCCAAGATTTTGGGACAAGGTACACCGGGGAGCTGTTTTTT	CASSQDFGTRYTGELFF
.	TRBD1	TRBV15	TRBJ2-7	TGTGCCACCAGCAGACCCCTAGGGGGCCGGGACGAGCAGTACTTC	CATSRPLGGRDEQYF
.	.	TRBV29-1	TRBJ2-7	TGCAGCGTTGAAGAGAGGGGACTCCGCGAGCAGTACTTC	CSVEERGLREQYF
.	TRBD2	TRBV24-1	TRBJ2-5	TGTGCCACCAGCGATCGACGGGAGGGGGGCGAGACCCAGTACTTC	CATSDRREGGETQYF
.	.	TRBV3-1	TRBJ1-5	TGTGCCAGCAGCCAAGATGAGAGCAGTAATCAGCCCCAGCATTTT	CASSQDESSNQPQHF
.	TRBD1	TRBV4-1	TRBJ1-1	TGCGCCAGCAGCCATGGGACAGGAGAAGCTTTCTTT	CASSHGTGEAFF
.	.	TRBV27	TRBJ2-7	TGTGCCAGCAGTTCTATGGCGGGCCTAGGGACCTACGAGCAGTACTTC	CASSSMAGLGTYEQYF